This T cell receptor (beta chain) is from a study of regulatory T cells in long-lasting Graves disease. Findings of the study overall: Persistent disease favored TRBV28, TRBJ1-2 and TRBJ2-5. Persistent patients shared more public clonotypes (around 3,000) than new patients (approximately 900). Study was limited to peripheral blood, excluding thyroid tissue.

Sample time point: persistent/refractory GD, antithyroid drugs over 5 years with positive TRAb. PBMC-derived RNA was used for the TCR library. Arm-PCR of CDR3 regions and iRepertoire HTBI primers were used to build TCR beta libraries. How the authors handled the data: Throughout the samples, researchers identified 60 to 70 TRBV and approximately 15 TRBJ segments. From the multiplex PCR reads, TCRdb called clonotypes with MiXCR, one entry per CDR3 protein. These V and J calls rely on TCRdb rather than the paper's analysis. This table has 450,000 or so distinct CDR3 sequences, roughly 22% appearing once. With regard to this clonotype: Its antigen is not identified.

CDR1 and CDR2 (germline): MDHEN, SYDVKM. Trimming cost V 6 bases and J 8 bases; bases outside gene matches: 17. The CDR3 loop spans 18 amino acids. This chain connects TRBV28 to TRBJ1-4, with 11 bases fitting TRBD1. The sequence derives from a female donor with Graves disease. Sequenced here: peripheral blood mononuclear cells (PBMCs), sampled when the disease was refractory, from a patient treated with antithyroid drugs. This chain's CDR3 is CASSRLRWGQGVREKLFF. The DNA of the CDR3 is TGTGCCAGCAGCCGTTTGAGGTGGGGACAGGGGGTCCGCGAAAAACTGTTTTTT. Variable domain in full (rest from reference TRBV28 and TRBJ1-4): DVKVTQSSRYLVKRTGEKVFLECVQDMDHENMFWYRQDPGLGLRLIYFSYDVKMKEKGDIPEGYSVSREKKERFSLILESASTNQTSMYLCASSRLRWGQGVREKLFFGSGTQLSVL.